The clone carrying this T cell receptor beta chain was seen more than once but under ten times. The data originate from a study of glioma-infiltrating T cells after dendritic cell vaccination. Whole-study context: Samples are from glioblastoma patients in Phase I and II dendritic cell vaccine trials. Autologous tumor lysate was loaded overnight onto monocyte-derived dendritic cells grown less than 8 days with IL-4 and GM-CSF.

V lost 1 base and J lost 5, with 10 bases in between. The CDR3 has 13 residues. The germline gives CDR1 SGDLS, CDR2 YYNGEE. This sample's time point: after dendritic cell vaccination, including at tumor progression/relapse. PBMC sampling occurred before vaccination, two weeks after the third dose, and at progression. TCRdb's copy holds only in-frame clones and misses some; the assay was immunoSEQ multiplex PCR. Among 65,000 to 80,000 clones, around 90% were seen once, and the ten largest hold about 2.3%. Material: blood, obtained after dendritic cell vaccination. The clonotype was recovered from a human donor with glioblastoma. The chain combines TRBV9 with TRBJ2-7; weak D call: TRBD2 (5 bases). CDR3 residues: CASSVKGDDEQYF. The CDR3 nucleotides read TGTGCCAGCAGCGTAAAGGGAGACGACGAGCAGTACTTC.